The 15 T cell receptor beta chains in this list originate from one sample, sequenced in a study of OX40 agonist ivuxolimab in advanced cancers. Here immunoSEQ multiplex PCR was the method, and the copy in TCRdb shows in-frame clones only, minus some. Of approximately 15,000 clones listed, less than 90% are singletons. This material consisted of CD4+ or CD8+ T cells sorted from blood, taken in a trial of the OX40 agonist ivuxolimab. Every receptor here comes from an adult with an advanced solid tumor such as melanoma, head and neck, liver or kidney cancer.

The chain has TRBV7-2 and TRBJ2-1; 8 bases match TRBD2. V was clipped by 5 bases and J by 3 bases; unmatched bases: 3. Germline V gives CDR1 SGHTA, CDR2 FQGNSA. This CDR3 has 14 amino acids. The CDR3 loop is CASSALAGYNEQFF. Written as DNA, the CDR3 is TGTGCCAGCAGCGCCCTAGCGGGCTACAATGAGCAGTTCTTC.

The V and J genes are TRBV2 and TRBJ2-7; 9 bases fit TRBD1. The CDR3 spans 12 residues. V lost 8 bases to trimming and J lost 5 bases; unmatched junction nucleotides: 4. The germline gives CDR1 SNHLY, CDR2 FYNNEI. The CDR3: CASDRDRDEQYF. The CDR3 DNA reads TGTGCCAGCGACCGGGACAGGGACGAGCAGTACTTC. Based on the CDR3 plus reference TRBV2 and TRBJ2-7, the full variable domain is EPEVTQTPSHQVTQMGQEVILRCVPISNHLYFYWYRQILGQKVEFLVSFYNNEISEKSEIFDDQFSVERPDGSNFTLKIRSTKLEDSAMYFCASDRDRDEQYFGPGTRLTVT.

The chain has TRBV29-1 and TRBJ2-5; 9 positions agree with TRBD2. The germline V gene has CDR1 SQVTM and CDR2 ANQGSEA. After removal of 4 bases from V and 7 bases from J, the junction contained 16 bases not matched to a gene. This CDR3 has 16 amino acids. The CDR3 nucleotides read TGCAGCGTTGTTAGGTCGGCTAGCGGGACGGAGGGGACCCAGTACTTC. As protein: CSVVRSASGTEGTQYF.

The chain uses TRBV6-5 and TRBJ2-7; D possibly corresponds to TRBD1 (5 bases). Looked up from germline, CDR1 is MNHEY and CDR2 is SVGAGI. The CDR3 is made up of 13 amino acids. With 0 bases removed from V and 9 bases from J, the gap between germline ends came to 12 bases. The CDR3 spells CASSYSTTTGQYF. The CDR3 nucleotides read TGTGCCAGCAGTTACTCGACCACCACAGGGCAGTACTTC.

The chain joins TRBV28 to TRBJ2-1, with D unclear. The V end lost 2 bases, the J end lost 7 bases, and 6 bases lay between the germline ends. Looked up from germline, CDR1 is MDHEN and CDR2 is SYDVKM. This CDR3 region has 12 residues. The CDR3 spells CASSLQRNEQFF. CDR3 bases: TGTGCCAGCAGTTTACAGAGGAATGAGCAGTTCTTC. Looking up the rest from reference TRBV28 and TRBJ2-1 gives the full variable domain: DVKVTQSSRYLVKRTGEKVFLECVQDMDHENMFWYRQDPGLGLRLIYFSYDVKMKEKGDIPEGYSVSREKKERFSLILESASTNQTSMYLCASSLQRNEQFFGPGTRLTVL.

J is TRBJ2-5 and V is TRBV12-5; possible D gene TRBD1, 6 bases. There are 13 residues in the CDR3. The V gene lost 7 bases and the J gene lost 5 bases, with 14 bases spanning the gap. From germline, CDR1 is LGHNT and CDR2 FRNRAP. CDR3 in amino acids: CASARGRGETQYF. CDR3 bases: TGTGCTAGTGCTCGGGGAAGGGGGGAGACCCAGTACTTC.

The chain joins TRBV5-1 to TRBJ2-2; D unresolved. V gave up 0 bases and J gave up 4 bases, with 7 bases separating them. The CDR3 is 14 residues long. CDR1 is SGHRS, CDR2 YFSETQ, per germline. CDR3 coding DNA: TGCGCCAGCAGCTTGGCACAGAGCACCGGGGAGCTGTTTTTT. Encoded protein: CASSLAQSTGELFF.

As to this clone: The junction does not match germline at one end; this may be a read error. The V gene is TRBV7-9, the J gene TRBJ2-5, with D possibly being TRBD2 (7 bases). This CDR3 contains 15 residues. Germline V gene lookup returns CDR1 SEHNR and CDR2 FQNEAQ (reference sequence). The CDR3 region has the DNA TGTGCCAGCAGCTTAGATGGGGGGGCCCAAGATACCCAGTACTTC. This translates into CASSLDGGAQDTQYF.

The chain couples TRBV7-9 to TRBJ1-1; no firm D call. Trimming pared 5 bases from V and 7 bases from J, leaving 11 bases between. CDR1 is SEHNR, CDR2 FQNEAQ, per germline (reference sequence). The CDR3 is 12 residues long. For the CDR3, the DNA is TGTGCCAGCAGCCGCCCGACGGGTGAAGCTTTCTTT. The encoded protein is CASSRPTGEAFF. The full variable domain, rest sourced from reference TRBV7-9 and TRBJ1-1, is DTGVSQNPRHKITKRGQNVTFRCDPISEHNRLYWYRQTLGQGPEFLTYFQNEAQLEKSRLLSDRFSAERPKGSFSTLEIQRTEQGDSAMYLCASSRPTGEAFFGQGTRLTVV.

The chain is built from TRBV30 and TRBJ1-1; no reliable D call. This CDR3 comprises 11 residues. Germline V gene lookup returns CDR1 GTSNPN and CDR2 SVGIG (reference sequence). V lost 0 bases to trimming and J lost 8 bases, with 7 bases between them. The CDR3 reads CAWSVQQEAFF. CDR3 coding DNA: TGTGCCTGGAGTGTACAACAGGAAGCTTTCTTT.

The gene calls are TRBV28 and TRBJ2-7; 8 nucleotides align to TRBD2. J gave up 3 bases and V 11 bases, and 3 bases lay outside the gene matches. The CDR3 has 11 amino acids. The V gene's germline CDR1 is MDHEN and CDR2 SYDVKM. This CDR3 reads CAATSGYEQYF. CDR3 nucleotides: TGTGCCGCAACTAGCGGCTACGAGCAGTACTTC.

To note about this clone: The same CDR3 also results from other DNA sequences found in this sample. This chain links TRBV6-1 with TRBJ2-3; 7 nucleotides agree with TRBD1. V lost 4 bases to trimming and J lost 4 bases; unmatched junction nucleotides: 2. Germline V gives CDR1 MNHNS, CDR2 SASEGT. The length of the CDR3 is 13 residues. The CDR3 sequence is CASSGQGADTQYF. DNA of the CDR3: TGTGCCAGCAGTGGTCAGGGGGCAGATACGCAGTATTTT.

Only a few counts were recorded for this clone. The CDR3 DNA sequence: TGTGCCAGCAGCGTAGAGGTCGGGCCAACCTACGAGCAGTACTTC. Translating gives CASSVEVGPTYEQYF. The rearrangement uses TRBV9 and TRBJ2-7; D is undetermined. CDR3 length equals 15 residues. V lost 0 bases and J lost 2, with 12 bases in between. CDR1 SGDLS and CDR2 YYNGEE come from the germline V gene.

V usage is TRBV11-2 and J usage is TRBJ1-1; D remains unclear. Germline V lookup: CDR1 SGHAT, CDR2 FQNNGV. The CDR3 covers 14 residues. Trimming left V 3 bases short and J 1 base short, with 9 bases between. CDR3 sequence reads: CASSFGVGNTEAFF. CDR3 coding DNA: TGTGCCAGCAGCTTCGGGGTAGGGAACACTGAAGCTTTCTTT. The variable domain in full, completed from reference TRBV11-2 and TRBJ1-1, reads EAGVAQSPRYKIIEKRQSVAFWCNPISGHATLYWYQQILGQGPKLLIQFQNNGVVDDSQLPKDRFSAERLKGVDSTLKIQPAKLEDSAVYLCASSFGVGNTEAFFGQGTRLTVV.

The chain couples TRBV27 to TRBJ2-2, with 9 bases matching TRBD1. Looked up from germline, CDR1 is MNHEY and CDR2 is SMNVEV (reference sequence). V gave up 6 bases and J gave up 1 base; unmatched junction bases: 3. The CDR3 is 15 amino acids. The CDR3 region has the DNA TGTGCCAGCAGCACGGGACAGGGGAACACCGGGGAGCTGTTTTTT. Its protein is CASSTGQGNTGELFF.